This TCR beta chain was captured by sequencing in a study of T cell responses to AZD1222 COVID-19 vaccine. The assay was immunoSEQ multiplex PCR, and TCRdb's table has in-frame clones only and misses some. The sample records roughly 130,000 clones, 92% being singletons. The V segment lost 10 bases and the J segment 0 bases; nucleotides outside the gene matches: 5. CDR1 ENHRY and CDR2 SYGVKD come from the germline V gene. There are 14 residues in the CDR3. The clonotype was recovered from an adult in good health. Sequencing was performed on peripheral blood, taken on day 0 of AZD1222 vaccination. The chain recombines TRBV10-3 with TRBJ2-2; 7 positions match TRBD1. Written as DNA, the CDR3 is TGTGCCACAGCCGGGACAGCGAACACCGGGGAGCTGTTTTTT. Translating it yields CATAGTANTGELFF.